The entry below describes one TCR beta chain. Its specificity is not known. The CDR3 has 14 amino acids. V dropped 10 bases and J dropped 1 base, with 16 bases sitting between them. Germline lookup yields CDR1 SNHLY and CDR2 FYNNEI. This entry is derived from a study of cytomegalovirus exposure and HLA in healthy donors. Study-level findings and limits: The authors excluded some V segments, including TRBV6-2 and TRBV6-3, as indistinguishable. A later analysis found TCR association rates differed by HLA locus, highest for DRB1 and lowest for HLA-C.

Each donor was healthy, and each was a bone marrow donor. Amplification used 60 Vbeta primers and 13 Jbeta primers. Here immunoSEQ multiplex PCR was the method, and the copy in TCRdb shows in-frame clones only, minus some. The table lists 63,000 or so clones, with 15% to 20% in the top ten. The sequence derives from a boy younger than 18 in good health and CMV-seronegative. The chain is built from TRBV2 and TRBJ1-1, with unresolved D. The sample comprised PBMCs. As DNA, the CDR3 is TGTGCCACCGACGAGGGCTTCGGGAACACTGAAGCTTTCTTT. Amino acids: CATDEGFGNTEAFF. The entire variable domain, with the rest obtained from reference TRBV2 and TRBJ1-1, is as follows: EPEVTQTPSHQVTQMGQEVILRCVPISNHLYFYWYRQILGQKVEFLVSFYNNEISEKSEIFDDQFSVERPDGSNFTLKIRSTKLEDSAMYFCATDEGFGNTEAFFGQGTRLTVV.